A single sample gave rise to the 22 T cell receptor beta chains below, sequenced in a study of long-term antiretroviral therapy in people with HIV. The assay, immunoSEQ v3.0, was run at survey level. Assay used: immunoSEQ multiplex PCR; TCRdb lists only in-frame clones, some missing. The data contain fewer than 45,000 clones, around 83% of them singletons. The sample in question was unsorted PBMCs, obtained just under 2.9 years before starting antiretroviral therapy. The receptors derive from a woman aged 25 to 45 with HIV.

The chain has TRBV10-1 and TRBJ2-1, with D perhaps matching TRBD2 (6 bases). The CDR3 runs 15 residues. Trimming pared 6 bases from V and 6 bases from J, leaving 18 bases between. CDR1 and CDR2 from the germline V gene are WNHNN and SYGVQD (reference sequence). Written as DNA, the CDR3 is TGCGCCAGCAGCCGGGACTCCGGTCCGATCAATGAGCAGTTCTTC. It codes for CASSRDSGPINEQFF.

The DNA for the CDR3 is TGTGCCAGCAGCGAGGGACAGCGCACAGATACGCAGTATTTT. This encodes CASSEGQRTDTQYF. The rearrangement links TRBV9 to TRBJ2-3, with TRBD1 matching over 7 bases. Losses at the gene ends were 3 bases for V and 1 base for J; bases not matched to a gene: 2. Germline CDR1 and CDR2: SGDLS and YYNGEE. This CDR3 is built from 14 residues.

The V call is TRBV7-4, the J call TRBJ2-5; 8 bases are shared with TRBD2. Germline V gives CDR1 SGHVT, CDR2 SQSDAQ. This CDR3 region has 16 residues. Germline trimming cut 3 bases from V and 3 bases from J; bases unmatched to any gene: 9. CDR3 sequence reads: CASSFRRRGVKETQYF. The CDR3 nucleotides read TGTGCCAGCAGCTTCAGGCGGCGGGGGGTTAAAGAGACCCAGTACTTC. Full variable domain (rest looked up from reference TRBV7-4 and TRBJ2-5): GAGVSQSPRYKVAKRGRDVALRCDSISGHVTLYWYRQTLGQGSEVLTYSQSDAQRDKSGRPSGRFSAERPERSVSTLKIQRTEQGDSAVYLCASSFRRRGVKETQYFGPGTRLLVL.

The chain employs TRBV5-5 and TRBJ2-7; TRBD2 agrees at 7 bases. Germline CDR1 reads SGHKS; CDR2 reads YYEKEE (reference sequence). The trim removed 0 bases at V and 2 bases at J, leaving 2 bases unmatched. The length of the CDR3 is 14 residues. As DNA, the CDR3 is TGTGCCAGCAGCTTGGAGCGGGGCCCCTACGAGCAGTACGTC. Its translation is CASSLERGPYEQYV.

The chain carries TRBV5-1 and TRBJ2-3; the match to TRBD1 covers 7 bases. Per the germline V gene, CDR1 is SGHRS and CDR2 is YFSETQ. The CDR3 sequence is 14 residues long. J lost 6 bases, V lost 0 bases, and 4 bases had no gene match. The CDR3 bases are TGCGCCAGCAGCTTGGGACAGGGACCCGATACGCAGTATTTT. Its translation: CASSLGQGPDTQYF.

V and J are TRBV6-5 and TRBJ2-7, with D maybe TRBD2 (5 bases). The CDR3 runs 13 residues. Germline V gives CDR1 MNHEY, CDR2 SVGAGI. V lost 7 bases and J lost 10, with 20 bases in between. CDR3 DNA sequence: TGTGCCAGCAAGCCTCAGAGGGATGGTCGTCAGTACGTC. This translates into CASKPQRDGRQYV.

This chain links TRBV30 with TRBJ2-2; 8 positions agree with TRBD1. V lost 5 bases and J lost 1; bases outside the gene matches: 0. Germline CDR1 GTSNPN, CDR2 SVGIG (reference sequence). The CDR3 runs to 13 residues. The CDR3 loop reads CAWGTGNTGELFF. The CDR3 DNA sequence: TGTGCCTGGGGGACAGGGAACACCGGGGAGCTGTTTTTT.

V gene TRBV10-3 combines with J gene TRBJ1-4, with 7 bases that match TRBD1. Per the germline V gene, CDR1 is ENHRY and CDR2 is SYGVKD. The CDR3 contains 15 residues. With 5 bases clipped from V and 4 bases from J, the junction kept 7 bases outside the gene matches. CDR3 sequence reads: CAISPSRDSNEKLFF. For the CDR3, the DNA is TGTGCCATCAGTCCATCCCGGGACAGTAATGAAAAACTGTTTTTT.

This chain uses TRBV5-4 with TRBJ2-3; D is perhaps TRBD2 (6 bases). V lost 1 base, J lost 6 bases, and 12 bases lay in between. The CDR3 covers 14 residues. Germline V gene data show CDR1 as SGHNT and CDR2 as YYREEE (reference sequence). The CDR3, as DNA: TGTGCCAGCAGCTTGCAAGGGACTGCTGATACGCAGTATTTT. It is translated as CASSLQGTADTQYF.

The table lists this clone with a few counts. The chain links TRBV6-1 to TRBJ2-7, with D possibly being TRBD1 or TRBD2 (5 bases each). Germline CDR1 and CDR2: MNHNS and SASEGT. The CDR3 runs to 15 residues. V lost 1 base and J lost 3, with 13 bases in between. The CDR3 DNA is TGTGCCAGCAGTGAAGGTCCGGGACCCAACTACGAGCAGTACGTC. It yields the protein CASSEGPGPNYEQYV.

The genes are TRBV5-1 and TRBJ2-5; D call uncertain. The germline V gene has CDR1 SGHRS and CDR2 YFSETQ. The CDR3 extends over 12 amino acids. V was trimmed by 5 bases and J by 6 bases, leaving 11 bases between them. This chain's CDR3 is CASSMKEQTQYF. The CDR3 DNA is TGCGCCAGCAGTATGAAGGAACAGACCCAGTACTTC.

The genes are TRBV7-9 and TRBJ2-3, with 8 nucleotides matching TRBD1. The germline V gene has CDR1 SEHNR and CDR2 FQNEAQ (reference sequence). Trimming took 4 bases from V and 3 from J; bases not matched to a gene: 9. The CDR3 is 16 residues long. CDR3 sequence: CASSSLWTGSTDTQYF. CDR3 DNA sequence: TGTGCCAGCAGCTCACTTTGGACAGGGAGTACAGATACGCAGTATTTT.

CDR3 sequence reads: CASRGGGAPNEQFF. The CDR3 nucleotides are TGCGCCAGCAGAGGCGGGGGGGCCCCCAATGAGCAGTTCTTC. The chain has TRBV5-1 and TRBJ2-1, with 9 bases lining up with TRBD2. In germline, CDR1 is SGHRS, CDR2 YFSETQ. The CDR3 sequence is 14 residues long. V lost 5 bases, J lost 6 bases, and 6 bases stayed unmatched.

This clone was found a few times. J is TRBJ1-1 and V is TRBV29-1; D possibly corresponds to TRBD1 (6 bases). Germline V gene sequence: CDR1 SQVTM, CDR2 ANQGSEA. V lost 6 bases to trimming and J lost 2 bases, with 13 bases between them. CDR3 length: 13 residues. Here the CDR3 DNA reads TGCAGCGTAGTCACAGGGCTCAACACTGAAGCTTTCTTT. This encodes CSVVTGLNTEAFF.

J is TRBJ2-5 and V is TRBV5-6; TRBD1 matches 8 bases. V gave up 4 bases and J gave up 4 bases; unmatched junction bases: 12. The CDR3 loop spans 16 amino acids. Germline lookup yields CDR1 SGHDT and CDR2 YYEEEE. Here the CDR3 DNA reads TGTGCCAGCAGCGCGCCCTCGGACAGGGAAAGAGAGACCCAGTACTTC. Its protein is CASSAPSDRERETQYF.

This chain uses TRBV7-6 with TRBJ1-1; D possibly corresponds to TRBD1 (5 bases). Per the germline V gene, CDR1 is SGHVS and CDR2 is FNYEAQ. The V end was cut by 5 bases, the J end by 3 bases, with 22 bases between. The CDR3 has 17 amino acids. CDR3 DNA: TGTGCCAGCAGCCTCAGCCGGGGGTCGGGAGTGCACACTGAAGCTTTCTTT. It codes for CASSLSRGSGVHTEAFF.

The rearrangement uses TRBV11-2 and TRBJ1-5; unclear D gene. Germline CDR1 reads SGHAT; CDR2 reads FQNNGV. V dropped 2 bases and J dropped 7 bases, with 9 bases sitting between them. The CDR3 loop spans 13 amino acids. The CDR3, as DNA: TGTGCCAGCAGCTTAAATTTAGACCAGCCCCAGCATTTT. Translated, it gives CASSLNLDQPQHF.

The DNA of the CDR3 is TGTGCCAGCTGGCCAGGGGCGAATGAAAAACTGTTTTTT. Encoded protein: CASWPGANEKLFF. This chain connects TRBV6-1 to TRBJ1-4; D may be TRBD1 (6 bases). The CDR3 is made up of 13 amino acids. Trimming took off 8 bases at V and 5 bases at J, with 12 bases between the two ends. Germline-derived CDR1 and CDR2 are MNHNS and SASEGT.

This clone was found a few times. The V gene is TRBV7-9, the J gene TRBJ2-3; 7 nucleotides agree with TRBD2. The junction had 7 bases not matched to a gene; V was cut back by 5 bases and J by 2 bases. The CDR3 sequence is 15 residues long. Germline-derived CDR1 and CDR2 are SEHNR and FQNEAQ (reference sequence). In nucleotides, the CDR3 is TGTGCCAGCAGCCCCCCGGGGACTACCACAGATACGCAGTATTTT. It specifies CASSPPGTTTDTQYF.

V usage is TRBV29-1 and J usage is TRBJ2-5; perhaps TRBD2 as D (5 bases). The CDR3 totals 17 residues. The V gene lost 3 bases and the J gene lost 5 bases, with 25 bases spanning the gap. Germline CDR1 is SQVTM and CDR2 is ANQGSEA. The DNA for the CDR3 is TGCAGCGTTGAGGAGTATAACGGGGTAGGGAGTGGGGAGACCCAGTACTTC. Translated, it gives CSVEEYNGVGSGETQYF.

The chain carries TRBV5-1 and TRBJ2-2, with a weak D call TRBD2 (5 bases). This CDR3 is built from 17 residues. The ends were cut back, 4 bases at V and 0 bases at J, with 16 bases in the middle. CDR1 and CDR2 from the germline V gene are SGHRS and YFSETQ. The DNA for the CDR3 is TGCGCCAGCAGCGAGTCGGGGATTCGTGCGAACACCGGGGAGCTGTTTTTT. It is translated as CASSESGIRANTGELFF.

On this clone: In the same sample, other DNA sequences code for this CDR3. This chain uses TRBV7-7 with TRBJ2-7; D unclear. CDR1 is SSHAT and CDR2 is FNYEAQ in the germline V gene (reference sequence). The CDR3 spans 13 residues. Trimming took off 4 bases at V and 3 bases at J, with 10 bases between the two ends. CDR3 protein: CASSSGPFYEQYF. In DNA, the CDR3 is TGTGCCAGCAGCTCTGGACCTTTCTACGAGCAGTACTTC.